This TCR beta chain was captured in a study of blood T cell repertoires in COVID-19. Across the study: From the United States, Italy and Spain came samples of acute and convalescent COVID-19.

Germline V gives CDR1 SGHVS, CDR2 FNYEAQ. CDR3 length equals 13 residues. The V end was cut by 0 bases, the J end by 4 bases, with 6 bases between. In the study's own analysis: Reference gene primer amplification in the assay estimated nucleated cell counts. Sequencing was performed with immunoSEQ multiplex PCR; in TCRdb, only in-frame clones are kept and a portion is missing. That table furnishes V, J and clone size, whereas the DNA furnished D and trimming. The sample consists of about 130,000 clones, roughly 85% of them appearing once. This clonotype was obtained from a man older than 75 with active or convalescent COVID-19. The sequenced sample was peripheral blood. The chain links TRBV7-6 to TRBJ2-5; D not certain. This CDR3 reads CASSLAPLETQYF. The CDR3 nucleotides are TGTGCCAGCAGCTTAGCCCCTTTAGAGACCCAGTACTTC. Drawing the rest from reference TRBV7-6 and TRBJ2-5, the complete variable domain is GAGVSQSPRYKVTKRGQDVALRCDPISGHVSLYWYRQALGQGPEFLTYFNYEAQQDKSGLPNDRFSAERPEGSISTLTIQRTEQRDSAMYRCASSLAPLETQYFGPGTRLLVL.